This T cell receptor (beta chain) was identified during a study of beta chain features in type 1 diabetes. On the study more broadly: Healthy donors resembled patients in age, gender and cell yields. Study conclusions and caveats: People with Type 1 diabetes carried modestly yet significantly shorter TCRB CDR3s in all four CD4+ subsets.

Markers CD45RO/CCR7/CD25/CD127/CD95/CD27 served to sort CD4+ naive, central memory, regulatory and stem cell-like memory cells. The germline gives CDR1 SGDLS, CDR2 YYNGEE. V was shortened by 0 bases and J by 3 bases, with 28 bases between the two germline ends. This CDR3 has 20 residues. Comment on this clone: Its target is unknown.

The entirety of the isolated RNA underwent reverse transcription, so expressed TCRB transcripts were sequenced. Measured with immunoSEQ multiplex PCR; TCRdb has only the in-frame clones, and not every one. The sample consists of 250,000 or so clones, about 15% of them appearing once. The rearrangement joins TRBV9 to TRBJ2-7, with TRBD1 as a possible D gene (8 bases). This clonotype was obtained from a young man with type 1 diabetes. The specimen sequenced was naive CD4+ T cells from blood. The CDR3 region is CASSVADTGGDGDLSYEQYF. CDR3 bases: TGTGCCAGCAGCGTAGCCGATACAGGGGGGGATGGGGACTTGAGCTACGAGCAGTACTTC. The full variable domain, with the rest looked up from reference TRBV9 and TRBJ2-7, is DSGVTQTPKHLITATGQRVTLRCSPRSGDLSVYWYQQSLDQGLQFLIQYYNGEERAKGNILERFSAQQFPDLHSELNLSSLELGDSALYFCASSVADTGGDGDLSYEQYFGPGTRLTVT.